One and the same sample provided the 17 T cell receptor beta chains below, sequenced in a study of OX40 agonist ivuxolimab in advanced cancers. TCRdb's copy holds only in-frame clones and misses some; the assay was immunoSEQ multiplex PCR. This sample has 70,000 or so clones, with 80% to 90% found just once. The source material was CD4+ or CD8+ T cells sorted from blood, sampled in a trial of the OX40 agonist ivuxolimab. The receptor set was obtained from an adult with an advanced solid tumor such as melanoma, head and neck, liver or kidney cancer.

V gene TRBV6-6 combines with J gene TRBJ1-6, with 12 nucleotides matching TRBD1. Trimming cost V 7 bases and J 9 bases; bases outside gene matches: 4. Germline assignment: CDR1 MNHNY and CDR2 SVGAGI (reference sequence). This CDR3 has 14 amino acids. The CDR3 DNA sequence: TGTGCCAGCACCTCGGGACAGGGGGCTTCACCCCTCCACTTT. Protein: CASTSGQGASPLHF.

V gene TRBV6-5 combines with J gene TRBJ2-1; D ambiguous. V shed 6 bases and J shed 6 bases, with 18 bases lying between them. CDR1 is MNHEY, CDR2 SVGAGI, per germline. The CDR3 covers 15 residues. CDR3 residues: CASSLNFETFNEQFF. The CDR3, as DNA: TGTGCCAGCAGCTTGAATTTCGAGACCTTCAATGAGCAGTTCTTC.

This clone was found a few times. The chain uses TRBV4-3 and TRBJ2-3, with 9 bases fitting TRBD2. The CDR3 is 16 amino acids. The V and J ends lost 1 base and 9 bases, in that order; junction bases with no gene match: 11. CDR1 is LGHNA and CDR2 is YSLEER in the germline V gene. For the CDR3, the DNA is TGCGCCAGCAGCCAAGGCGCTAGCGGGAAAGGTCGCACGCAGTATTTT. Amino acids: CASSQGASGKGRTQYF.

The chain joins TRBV5-4 to TRBJ2-1; a possible D gene is TRBD2 (7 bases). V was clipped by 1 base and J by 2 bases, with 10 bases between them. The length of the CDR3 is 15 residues. Germline lookup yields CDR1 SGHNT and CDR2 YYREEE (reference sequence). CDR3 DNA sequence: TGTGCCAGCAGCTTGAAAGGGGGGGCCTACAATGAGCAGTTCTTC. Its translation: CASSLKGGAYNEQFF.

This clone was seen just once. CDR3 coding DNA: TGTGCCAGCCGGGAAAAGACCCAGTACTTC. It codes for CASREKTQYF. The chain couples TRBV2 to TRBJ2-5; D possibly corresponds to TRBD2 (5 bases). V was cut by 8 bases and J by 6 bases, with 7 bases left in between. This CDR3 is 10 amino acids long. CDR1 SNHLY and CDR2 FYNNEI come from the germline V gene. The complete variable domain, with remaining parts taken from reference TRBV2 and TRBJ2-5, reads EPEVTQTPSHQVTQMGQEVILRCVPISNHLYFYWYRQILGQKVEFLVSFYNNEISEKSEIFDDQFSVERPDGSNFTLKIRSTKLEDSAMYFCASREKTQYFGPGTRLLVL.

J is TRBJ2-2 and V is TRBV10-3; maybe TRBD1 (6 bases). The germline V gene has CDR1 ENHRY and CDR2 SYGVKD. CDR3 length: 13 residues. The ends were cut back, 6 bases at V and 6 bases at J, with 11 bases in the middle. The CDR3 region is CAIRTQGAGELFF. The DNA of the CDR3 is TGTGCCATCAGGACACAGGGTGCCGGGGAGCTGTTTTTT.

J is TRBJ2-5 and V is TRBV19; possibly TRBD1 for D (6 bases). Germline V gene sequence: CDR1 LNHDA, CDR2 SQIVND (reference sequence). This CDR3 comprises 14 residues. Trimming pared 4 bases from V and 2 bases from J, leaving 11 bases between. CDR3 coding DNA: TGTGCCAGTAGTACCCGGACAGATCAAGAGACCCAGTACTTC. Amino acid sequence: CASSTRTDQETQYF.

Only a few counts were recorded for this clone. The genes are TRBV14 and TRBJ1-4; 7 nucleotides line up with TRBD1. Germline V CDR1 and CDR2: SGHDN, FVKESK. The length of the CDR3 is 14 residues. V dropped 2 bases and J dropped 8; count of bases not matched to a gene: 5. This chain's CDR3 is CASSQRTGHEKLFF. In DNA form, the CDR3 reads TGTGCCAGCAGCCAAAGGACAGGTCACGAAAAACTGTTTTTT.

The chain joins TRBV30 to TRBJ2-7; D uncertain. The ends were cut back, 1 base at V and 3 bases at J, with 10 bases in the middle. CDR3 length: 13 amino acids. The germline V gene has CDR1 GTSNPN and CDR2 SVGIG (reference sequence). CDR3 DNA sequence: TGTGCCTGGAGTGGCCAGGTTGGCTACGAGCAGTACTTC. Encoded protein: CAWSGQVGYEQYF.

In its sample, this clone was seen once. The CDR3 is CASSREWVGSANTGELFF. CDR3 nucleotide sequence: TGTGCCAGCAGCCGAGAATGGGTCGGGAGCGCGAACACCGGGGAGCTGTTTTTT. The chain joins TRBV4-2 to TRBJ2-2, with D possibly being TRBD2 (6 bases). The germline gives CDR1 LGHNA, CDR2 YNFKEQ. CDR3 length equals 18 residues. The V end was cut by 4 bases, the J end by 0 bases, with 18 bases between.

The chain carries TRBV7-6 and TRBJ2-1; the match to TRBD2 covers 8 bases. This CDR3 spans 17 amino acids. Germline lookup yields CDR1 SGHVS and CDR2 FNYEAQ. With 5 bases clipped from V and 3 bases from J, the junction kept 12 bases outside the gene matches. This CDR3 reads CASSPRVGGGIYNEQFF. DNA for the CDR3: TGTGCCAGCAGCCCTAGGGTAGGCGGGGGGATCTACAATGAGCAGTTCTTC. The variable domain in full, with the rest retrieved from reference TRBV7-6 and TRBJ2-1, is GAGVSQSPRYKVTKRGQDVALRCDPISGHVSLYWYRQALGQGPEFLTYFNYEAQQDKSGLPNDRFSAERPEGSISTLTIQRTEQRDSAMYRCASSPRVGGGIYNEQFFGPGTRLTVL.

The chain links TRBV6-5 to TRBJ2-3; D unclear. V lost 5 bases, J lost 4 bases, and 7 bases lay in between. The CDR3 extends over 12 amino acids. From germline, CDR1 is MNHEY and CDR2 SVGAGI. The CDR3 sequence is CASSQNSDTQYF. CDR3 DNA: TGTGCCAGCAGTCAGAACTCAGATACGCAGTATTTT.

The J gene is TRBJ2-3, the V gene TRBV7-6; no definite D call. This CDR3 region has 12 residues. The V gene lost 0 bases and the J gene lost 8 bases, with 6 bases spanning the gap. Germline V CDR1 and CDR2: SGHVS, FNYEAQ. In DNA, the CDR3 is TGTGCCAGCAGCTTAGCTTGGGGTACGCAGTATTTT. This encodes CASSLAWGTQYF.

The rearrangement joins TRBV18 to TRBJ2-7, with 10 nucleotides matching TRBD2. Trimming cost V 2 bases and J 4 bases; bases outside gene matches: 8. CDR3 length: 16 residues. CDR1 is KGHSH and CDR2 is LQKENI in the germline V gene. This chain's CDR3 is CASSPFAPSGSYEQYF. CDR3 DNA sequence: TGTGCCAGCTCACCATTTGCGCCTAGCGGGAGTTACGAGCAGTACTTC. The variable domain in full, with the rest retrieved from reference TRBV18 and TRBJ2-7, is NAGVMQNPRHLVRRRGQEARLRCSPMKGHSHVYWYRQLPEEGLKFMVYLQKENIIDESGMPKERFSAEFPKEGPSILRIQQVVRGDSAAYFCASSPFAPSGSYEQYFGPGTRLTVT.

This chain joins TRBV9 and TRBJ2-7; D is unclear. The CDR3 covers 16 residues. The germline V and J ends were trimmed by 0 bases and 0 bases, with 13 bases remaining between them. Per the germline V gene, CDR1 is SGDLS and CDR2 is YYNGEE. The CDR3 sequence is CASSVGVTPSSYEQYF. The CDR3 bases are TGTGCCAGCAGCGTAGGGGTGACACCGAGCTCCTACGAGCAGTACTTC. Supplemented by reference TRBV9 and TRBJ2-7, the full variable domain reads DSGVTQTPKHLITATGQRVTLRCSPRSGDLSVYWYQQSLDQGLQFLIQYYNGEERAKGNILERFSAQQFPDLHSELNLSSLELGDSALYFCASSVGVTPSSYEQYFGPGTRLTVT.

CDR3: CASSSMGGADNGYTF. CDR3 nucleotides: TGTGCCAGCAGCTCTATGGGGGGGGCGGACAATGGCTACACCTTC. This chain joins TRBV6-1 and TRBJ1-2; D possibly corresponds to TRBD1 (6 bases). Germline V CDR1 and CDR2: MNHNS, SASEGT. Trimming pared 6 bases from V and 6 bases from J, leaving 20 bases between. The CDR3 has 15 residues.

This clone was detected only a few times. The chain has TRBV18 and TRBJ2-7, with D possibly matching TRBD1 (6 bases). The CDR3 is 14 residues long. Deletions cut 3 bases from V and 5 bases from J, with 14 bases between. The germline V gene encodes CDR1 KGHSH and CDR2 LQKENI. The CDR3 reads CASSPDGQSNEQYF. CDR3 coding DNA: TGTGCCAGCTCACCGGACGGACAGTCAAACGAGCAGTACTTC.